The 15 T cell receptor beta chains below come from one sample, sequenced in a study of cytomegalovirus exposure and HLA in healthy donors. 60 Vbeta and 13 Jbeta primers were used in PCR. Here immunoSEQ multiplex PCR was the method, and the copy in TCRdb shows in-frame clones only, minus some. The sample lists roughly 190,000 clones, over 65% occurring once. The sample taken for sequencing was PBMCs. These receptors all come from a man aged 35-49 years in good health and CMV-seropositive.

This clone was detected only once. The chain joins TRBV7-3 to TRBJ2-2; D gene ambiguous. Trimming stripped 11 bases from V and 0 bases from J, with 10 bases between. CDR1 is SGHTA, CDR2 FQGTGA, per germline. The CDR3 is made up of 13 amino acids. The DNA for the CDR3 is TGTGCCGTGGAGAACGCGAACACCGGGGAGCTGTTTTTT. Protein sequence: CAVENANTGELFF. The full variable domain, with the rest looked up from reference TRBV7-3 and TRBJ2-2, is GAGVSQTPSNKVTEKGKYVELRCDPISGHTALYWYRQSLGQGPEFLIYFQGTGAADDSGLPNDRFFAVRPEGSVSTLKIQRTERGDSAVYLCAVENANTGELFFGEGSRLTVL.

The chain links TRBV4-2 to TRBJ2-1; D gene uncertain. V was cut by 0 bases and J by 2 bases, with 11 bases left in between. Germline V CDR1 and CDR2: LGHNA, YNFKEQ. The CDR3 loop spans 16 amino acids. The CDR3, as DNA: TGTGCCAGCAGCCAAGATATTGCTAATCCCTACAATGAGCAGTTCTTC. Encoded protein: CASSQDIANPYNEQFF.

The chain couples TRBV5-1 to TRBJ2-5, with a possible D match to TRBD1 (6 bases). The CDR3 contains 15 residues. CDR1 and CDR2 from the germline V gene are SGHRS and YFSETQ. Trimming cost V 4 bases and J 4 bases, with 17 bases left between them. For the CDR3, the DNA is TGCGCCAGCAGCCTACAGACACAACAGGGAGAGACCCAGTACTTC. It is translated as CASSLQTQQGETQYF. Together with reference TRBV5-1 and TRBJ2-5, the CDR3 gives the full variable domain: KAGVTQTPRYLIKTRGQQVTLSCSPISGHRSVSWYQQTPGQGLQFLFEYFSETQRNKGNFPGRFSGRQFSNSRSEMNVSTLELGDSALYLCASSLQTQQGETQYFGPGTRLLVL.

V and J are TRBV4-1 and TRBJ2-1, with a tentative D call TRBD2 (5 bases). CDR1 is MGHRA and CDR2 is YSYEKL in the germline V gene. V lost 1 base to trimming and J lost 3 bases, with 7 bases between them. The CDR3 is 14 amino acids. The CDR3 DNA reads TGCGCCAGCAGCCAAGGTGGGAGCTACAATGAGCAGTTCTTC. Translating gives CASSQGGSYNEQFF.

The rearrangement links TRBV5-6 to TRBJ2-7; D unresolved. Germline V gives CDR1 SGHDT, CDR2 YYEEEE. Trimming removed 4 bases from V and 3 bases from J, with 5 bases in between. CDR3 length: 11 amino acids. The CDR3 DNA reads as TGTGCCAGCAGCCTCTACTACGAGCAGTACTTC. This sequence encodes CASSLYYEQYF.

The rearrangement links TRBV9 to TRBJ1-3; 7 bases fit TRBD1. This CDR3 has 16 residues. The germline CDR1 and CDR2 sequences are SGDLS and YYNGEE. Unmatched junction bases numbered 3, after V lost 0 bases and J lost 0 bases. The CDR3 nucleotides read TGTGCCAGCAGCGTAGGGGGACAGATCTCTGGAAACACCATATATTTT. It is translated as CASSVGGQISGNTIYF.

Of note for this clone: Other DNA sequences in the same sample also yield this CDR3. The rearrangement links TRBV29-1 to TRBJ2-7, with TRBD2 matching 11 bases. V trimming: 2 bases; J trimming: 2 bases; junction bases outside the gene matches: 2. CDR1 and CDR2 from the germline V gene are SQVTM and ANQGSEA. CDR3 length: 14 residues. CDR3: CSVERLAGTYEQYF. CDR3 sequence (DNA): TGCAGCGTTGAAAGACTAGCGGGAACCTACGAGCAGTACTTC.

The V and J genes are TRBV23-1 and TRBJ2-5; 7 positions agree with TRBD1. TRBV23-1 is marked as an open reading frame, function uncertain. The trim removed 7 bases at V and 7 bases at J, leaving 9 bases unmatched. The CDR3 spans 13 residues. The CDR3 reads CASKLVPGGTQYF. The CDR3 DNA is TGCGCCAGCAAACTAGTTCCAGGGGGGACCCAGTACTTC.

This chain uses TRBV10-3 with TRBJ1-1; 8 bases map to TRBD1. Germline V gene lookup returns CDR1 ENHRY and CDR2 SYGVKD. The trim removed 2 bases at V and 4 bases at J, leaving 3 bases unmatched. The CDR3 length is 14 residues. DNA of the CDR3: TGTGCCATCAGTGAGAGGCAGGGGGCCACTGAAGCTTTCTTT. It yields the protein CAISERQGATEAFF.

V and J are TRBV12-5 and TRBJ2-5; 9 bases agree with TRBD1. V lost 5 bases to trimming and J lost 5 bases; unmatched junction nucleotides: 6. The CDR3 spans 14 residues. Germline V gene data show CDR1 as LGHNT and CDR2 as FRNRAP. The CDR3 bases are TGTGCTAGTGGTGACACAGGGGGCAGTGAGACCCAGTACTTC. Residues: CASGDTGGSETQYF.

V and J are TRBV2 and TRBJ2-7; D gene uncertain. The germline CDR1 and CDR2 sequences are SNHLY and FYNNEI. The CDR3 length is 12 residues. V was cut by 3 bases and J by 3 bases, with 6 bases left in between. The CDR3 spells CASSDKLYEQYF. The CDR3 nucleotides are TGTGCCAGCAGTGACAAGCTCTACGAGCAGTACTTC.

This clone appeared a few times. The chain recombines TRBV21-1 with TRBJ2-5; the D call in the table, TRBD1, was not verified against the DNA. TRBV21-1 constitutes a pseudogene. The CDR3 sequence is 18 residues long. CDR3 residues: CASSKALKTGPREETQYF. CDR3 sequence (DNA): TGTGCCAGCAGCAAAGCGCTCAAGACAGGGCCCCGGGAGGAGACCCAGTACTTC.

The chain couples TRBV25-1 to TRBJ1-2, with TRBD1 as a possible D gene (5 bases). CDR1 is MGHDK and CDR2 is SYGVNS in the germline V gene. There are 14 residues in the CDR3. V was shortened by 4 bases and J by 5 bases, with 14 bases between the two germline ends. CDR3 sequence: CASSAGRDFYGYTF. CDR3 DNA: TGTGCCAGCAGTGCAGGGAGGGATTTTTATGGCTACACCTTC.

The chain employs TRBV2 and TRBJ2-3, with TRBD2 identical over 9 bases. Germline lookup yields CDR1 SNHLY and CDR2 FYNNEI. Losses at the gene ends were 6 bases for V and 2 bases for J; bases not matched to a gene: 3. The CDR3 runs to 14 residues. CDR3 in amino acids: CASRERGDTDTQYF. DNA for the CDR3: TGTGCCAGCAGGGAGCGGGGGGACACAGATACGCAGTATTTT.

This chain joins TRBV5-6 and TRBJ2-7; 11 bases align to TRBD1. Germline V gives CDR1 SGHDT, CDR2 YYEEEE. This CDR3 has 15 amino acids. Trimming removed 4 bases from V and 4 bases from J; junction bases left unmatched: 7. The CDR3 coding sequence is TGTGCCAGCAGCCCCAGGACAGGGGGCTTTTACGAGCAGTACTTC. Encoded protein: CASSPRTGGFYEQYF.